The T cell receptor beta chain under discussion was sequenced for a study of shared clonotypes between healthy human individuals. Germline-derived CDR1 and CDR2 are SGHNT and YYREEE (reference sequence). Trimming removed 0 bases at V and 6 bases at J, with 13 bases between. The CDR3 is 14 residues long. Data came from immunoSEQ multiplex PCR; TCRdb stores just in-frame clones and leaves some out. The data hold around 720,000 clones, with 73% observed a single time. The source of this sequence is a young woman in good health. Sequencing was done on a sample of memory CD4+ T cells sorted from blood. Subset denoted: CD45RA-negative fraction. J is TRBJ2-7 and V is TRBV5-4, with D possibly TRBD2 on 5 matching bases. CDR3 nucleotide sequence: TGTGCCAGCAGCTTGGCCGGGATCAATGGCGAGCAGTACTTC. Its protein is CASSLAGINGEQYF. Drawing the rest from reference TRBV5-4 and TRBJ2-7, the complete variable domain is ETGVTQSPTHLIKTRGQQVTLRCSSQSGHNTVSWYQQALGQGPQFIFQYYREEENGRGNFPPRFSGLQFPNYSSELNVNALELDDSALYLCASSLAGINGEQYFGPGTRLTVT.